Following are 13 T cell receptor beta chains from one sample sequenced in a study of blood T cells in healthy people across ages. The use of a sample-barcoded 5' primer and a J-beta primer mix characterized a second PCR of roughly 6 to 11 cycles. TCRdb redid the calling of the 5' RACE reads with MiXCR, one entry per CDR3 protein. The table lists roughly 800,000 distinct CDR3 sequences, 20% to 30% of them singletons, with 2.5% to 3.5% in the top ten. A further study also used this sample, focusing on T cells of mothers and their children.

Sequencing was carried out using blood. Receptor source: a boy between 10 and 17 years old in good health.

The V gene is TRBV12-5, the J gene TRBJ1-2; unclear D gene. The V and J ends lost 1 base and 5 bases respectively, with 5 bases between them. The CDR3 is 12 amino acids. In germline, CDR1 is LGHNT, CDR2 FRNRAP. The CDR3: CASGLGQYGYTF. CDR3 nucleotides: TGTGCTAGTGGTTTGGGTCAATATGGCTACACCTTC.

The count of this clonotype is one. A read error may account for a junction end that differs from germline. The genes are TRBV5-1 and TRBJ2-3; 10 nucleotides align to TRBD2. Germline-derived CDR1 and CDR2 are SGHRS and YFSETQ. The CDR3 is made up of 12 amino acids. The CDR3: CASSSIAGGGQF. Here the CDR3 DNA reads TGCGCCAGCAGTTCTATAGCGGGAGGTGGACAATTT.

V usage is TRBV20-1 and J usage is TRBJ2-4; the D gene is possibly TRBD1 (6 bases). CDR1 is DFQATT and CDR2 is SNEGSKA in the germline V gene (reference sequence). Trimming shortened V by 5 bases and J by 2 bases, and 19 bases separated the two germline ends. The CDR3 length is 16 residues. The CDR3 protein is CSAGTRQVLPKNIQYF. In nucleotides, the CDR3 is TGCAGTGCTGGAACCAGACAGGTCCTACCCAAAAACATTCAGTACTTC.

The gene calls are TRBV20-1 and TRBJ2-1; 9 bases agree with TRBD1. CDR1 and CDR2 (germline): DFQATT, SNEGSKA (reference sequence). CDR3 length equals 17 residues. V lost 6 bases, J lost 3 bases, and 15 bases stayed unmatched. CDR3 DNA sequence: TGCAGTGCCCGGAAACCTACAGGGGGCAAAATCTACAATGAGCAGTTCTTC. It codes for CSARKPTGGKIYNEQFF.

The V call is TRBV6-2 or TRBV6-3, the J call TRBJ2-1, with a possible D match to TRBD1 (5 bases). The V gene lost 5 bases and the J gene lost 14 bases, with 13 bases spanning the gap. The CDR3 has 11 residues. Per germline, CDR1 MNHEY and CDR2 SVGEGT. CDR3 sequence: CASSLGQVKFF. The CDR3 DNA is TGTGCCAGCAGTCTTGGACAAGTGAAGTTCTTC.

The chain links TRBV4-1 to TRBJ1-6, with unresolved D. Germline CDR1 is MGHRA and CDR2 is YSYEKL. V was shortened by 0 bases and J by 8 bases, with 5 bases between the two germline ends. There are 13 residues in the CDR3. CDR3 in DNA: TGCGCCAGCAGCCAAGAATATGATTCACCCCTCCACTTT. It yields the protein CASSQEYDSPLHF.

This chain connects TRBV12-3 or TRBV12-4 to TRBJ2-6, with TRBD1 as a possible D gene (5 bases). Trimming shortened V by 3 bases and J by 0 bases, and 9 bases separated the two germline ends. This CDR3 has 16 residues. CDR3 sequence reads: CASSLGHLSGANVLTF. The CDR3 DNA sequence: TGTGCCAGCAGTTTGGGGCACCTCTCTGGGGCCAACGTCCTGACTTTC.

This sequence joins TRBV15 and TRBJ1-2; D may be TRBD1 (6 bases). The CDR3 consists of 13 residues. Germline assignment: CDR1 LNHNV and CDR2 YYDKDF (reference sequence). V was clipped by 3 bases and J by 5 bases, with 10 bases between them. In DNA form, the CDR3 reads TGTGCCACCAGCAGTGACAGGTCGTATGGCTACACCTTC. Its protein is CATSSDRSYGYTF. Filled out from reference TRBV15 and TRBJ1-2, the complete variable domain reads DAMVIQNPRYQVTQFGKPVTLSCSQTLNHNVMYWYQQKSSQAPKLLFHYYDKDFNNEADTPDNFQSRRPNTSFCFLDIRSPGLGDTAMYLCATSSDRSYGYTFGSGTRLTVV.

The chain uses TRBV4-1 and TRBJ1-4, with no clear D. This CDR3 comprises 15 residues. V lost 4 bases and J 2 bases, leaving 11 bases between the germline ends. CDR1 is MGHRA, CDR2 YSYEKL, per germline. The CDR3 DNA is TGCGCCAGCAGCCCTGTGGGGTTTACTAATGAAAAACTGTTTTTT. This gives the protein CASSPVGFTNEKLFF.

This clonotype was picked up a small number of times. The CDR3, as DNA: TGCAGCGTTGACAGCTCGAGAGTAGCTTTCTTT. Amino acids: CSVDSSRVAFF. The rearrangement links TRBV29-1 to TRBJ1-1; unclear D gene. Per germline, CDR1 SQVTM and CDR2 ANQGSEA. Between the trimmed V and J ends, which lost 3 bases and 10 bases, there was a span of 12 bases. The CDR3 has 11 amino acids.

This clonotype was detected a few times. The DNA of the CDR3 is TGTGCCAGCACATCGGGCTATGGCTACACCTTC. This translates into CASTSGYGYTF. The chain uses TRBV5-5 and TRBJ1-2; D is undetermined. Trimming left V 6 bases short and J 4 bases short, with 7 bases between. The CDR3 has 11 residues. Per the germline V gene, CDR1 is SGHKS and CDR2 is YYEKEE (reference sequence).

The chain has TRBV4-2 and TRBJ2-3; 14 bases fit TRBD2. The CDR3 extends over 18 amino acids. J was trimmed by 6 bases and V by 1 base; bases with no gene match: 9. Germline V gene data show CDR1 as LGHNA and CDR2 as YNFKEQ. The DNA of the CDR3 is TGTGCCAGCAGCCAAGGGGGAATCGGGACTAGCGGGGGCGATACGCAGTATTTT. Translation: CASSQGGIGTSGGDTQYF.

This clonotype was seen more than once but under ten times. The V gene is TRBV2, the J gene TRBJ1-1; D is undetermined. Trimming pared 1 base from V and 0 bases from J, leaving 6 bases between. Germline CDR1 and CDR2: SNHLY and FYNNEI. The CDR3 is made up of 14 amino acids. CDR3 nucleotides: TGTGCCAGCAGTGAAGAGGGCATGAACACTGAAGCTTTCTTT. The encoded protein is CASSEEGMNTEAFF.